The clone carrying this TCR beta chain came up a few times. These data are taken from a study of molecular identifiers for immune sequencing clone quantification. TCRdb processed the PCR reads anew with MiXCR; each CDR3 protein has one entry. The sample includes tens of thousands of distinct CDR3 sequences, roughly 17% of them seen just once. V dropped 0 bases and J dropped 1 base, with 12 bases sitting between them. The germline gives CDR1 SGHNT, CDR2 YYREEE (reference sequence). CDR3 length: 16 amino acids. V is TRBV5-4 and J is TRBJ2-3; D not resolved. This TCR came from a human donor in good health. Some libraries in this study had Jurkat cell RNA spiked in. Sequenced sample: naive CD8+ T cells from blood, with Jurkat cell RNA spiked in. Regarding subset: FACS-sorted CD8+CD4-CCR7+CD45RA+ naive T cells. The CDR3 loop reads CASSLAGHGGTDTQYF. The CDR3 nucleotides are TGTGCCAGCAGCTTGGCCGGCCATGGGGGCACAGATACGCAGTATTTT.